These 16 T cell receptor beta chains originate from one sample sequenced in a study of CD8 T cells in Susac syndrome (dated by TCRdb to about 2019). To prepare the library, the immunoSEQ multiplex PCR assay was applied. RNA was extracted using the RNeasy kit, and about 0.45 to 1 ug of the RNA was reverse transcribed with random hexamers. Through fastp at Q25 and MiXCR, TCRdb rebuilt clones from the public reads, retaining in-frame beta chains. Each entry is one CDR3 protein sequence, shown with its most common DNA and genes. The sample table holds some 50,000 distinct CDR3 sequences, of which 95% were seen once. The top ten hold less than 0.9% of the sample. The specimen was CD8+ T cells from PBMCs. All receptors come from a human donor with Susac syndrome.

This clonotype has a single count. The rearrangement uses TRBV20-1 and TRBJ2-3; 9 bases are a match to TRBD1. With V trimmed by 1 base and J by 1 base, 0 bases remained unmatched. Germline V gene lookup returns CDR1 DFQATT and CDR2 SNEGSKA (reference sequence). The length of the CDR3 is 14 residues. CDR3: CSARGDRGTDTQYF. CDR3 DNA sequence: TGCAGTGCTAGAGGGGACAGGGGCACAGATACGCAGTATTTT.

V usage is TRBV29-1 and J usage is TRBJ1-5; the D gene is possibly TRBD1 (5 bases). V shed 3 bases and J shed 3 bases, with 6 bases lying between them. The V gene's germline CDR1 is SQVTM and CDR2 ANQGSEA. CDR3 size: 12 residues. CDR3 residues: CSVEGDNQPQHF. DNA for the CDR3: TGCAGCGTTGAGGGGGACAATCAGCCCCAGCATTTT.

This rearrangement joins TRBV29-1 to TRBJ1-2; D might be TRBD1 (5 bases). The germline gives CDR1 SQVTM, CDR2 ANQGSEA. The V end lost 7 bases, the J end lost 4 bases, and 10 bases lay between the germline ends. The CDR3 runs 11 residues. In DNA form, the CDR3 reads TGCAGCGATATGACAGTCTATGGCTACACCTTC. The encoded protein is CSDMTVYGYTF.

This clonotype was seen only once. V and J are TRBV6-4 and TRBJ2-3; no reliable D call. The germline CDR1 and CDR2 sequences are MRHNA and SNTAGT. Trimming cost V 0 bases and J 0 bases, with 7 bases left between them. CDR3 size: 15 residues. The CDR3 here is CASSDSVASTDTQYF. The CDR3 bases are TGTGCCAGCAGTGACTCCGTAGCTAGCACAGATACGCAGTATTTT.

V gene TRBV27 combines with J gene TRBJ2-7, with a weak D call TRBD1 (6 bases). The CDR3 is 15 residues long. The germline gives CDR1 MNHEY, CDR2 SMNVEV (reference sequence). Trimming left V 3 bases short and J 5 bases short, with 17 bases between. CDR3 amino acids: CASSLTGRGINEQYF. CDR3 bases: TGTGCCAGCAGTTTGACAGGTCGGGGTATAAACGAGCAGTACTTC.

The rearrangement joins TRBV12-5 to TRBJ2-7; 7 bases are shared with TRBD1. With 3 bases clipped from V and 3 bases from J, the junction kept 2 bases outside the gene matches. The germline gives CDR1 LGHNT, CDR2 FRNRAP. The CDR3 has 13 residues. As DNA, the CDR3 is TGTGCTAGTGGTTTAGGGACAGACTACGAGCAGTACTTC. Protein: CASGLGTDYEQYF.

This chain links TRBV2 with TRBJ1-2, with D perhaps matching TRBD1 (5 bases). V lost 0 bases and J lost 3, with 26 bases in between. CDR3 length: 20 residues. Per the germline V gene, CDR1 is SNHLY and CDR2 is FYNNEI. CDR3 DNA: TGTGCCAGCAGTGAAGCCCCAACATCCGGCGAGTGGGGCGCGGACTATGGCTACACCTTC. It is translated as CASSEAPTSGEWGADYGYTF.

This chain joins TRBV9 and TRBJ2-3; no definite D call. CDR1 SGDLS and CDR2 YYNGEE come from the germline V gene. V was clipped by 0 bases and J by 7 bases, with 15 bases between them. The CDR3 runs to 15 residues. The CDR3 loop is CASSVDGAKGNTQYF. Here the CDR3 DNA reads TGTGCCAGCAGCGTAGATGGCGCCAAAGGGAATACGCAGTATTTT.

The gene calls are TRBV30 and TRBJ2-5; 9 positions match TRBD1. After removal of 2 bases from V and 1 base from J, the junction contained 11 bases not matched to a gene. The CDR3 runs 17 residues. Germline-derived CDR1 and CDR2 are GTSNPN and SVGIG (reference sequence). The CDR3 spells CAWSKGQGRLFQETQYF. The CDR3 bases are TGTGCCTGGAGTAAAGGACAGGGGCGCCTATTCCAAGAGACCCAGTACTTC.

This clonotype has just one count. The chain employs TRBV12-3 or TRBV12-4 and TRBJ2-1; possible D gene TRBD2, 6 bases. The CDR3 is 12 amino acids. With 6 bases removed from V and 7 bases from J, the gap between germline ends came to 10 bases. This CDR3 is CASRLLANEQFF. CDR3 sequence (DNA): TGTGCCAGCAGGCTTCTAGCGAATGAGCAGTTCTTC.

The rearrangement uses TRBV27 and TRBJ2-3; possible D gene TRBD1, 5 bases. The CDR3 spans 16 residues. Trimming shortened V by 3 bases and J by 1 base, and 14 bases separated the two germline ends. Germline assignment: CDR1 MNHEY and CDR2 SMNVEV (reference sequence). The CDR3 spells CASSLRWGMGTDTQYF. Here the CDR3 DNA reads TGTGCCAGCAGTTTGCGTTGGGGCATGGGCACAGATACGCAGTATTTT.

The V call is TRBV9, the J call TRBJ2-3; D not resolved. In germline, CDR1 is SGDLS, CDR2 YYNGEE. V was pared by 0 bases and J by 4 bases, with 3 bases between. The CDR3 length is 12 residues. The CDR3 nucleotides are TGTGCCAGCAGCGTAGGGGCAGATACGCAGTATTTT. This sequence encodes CASSVGADTQYF. Supplemented by reference TRBV9 and TRBJ2-3, the full variable domain reads DSGVTQTPKHLITATGQRVTLRCSPRSGDLSVYWYQQSLDQGLQFLIQYYNGEERAKGNILERFSAQQFPDLHSELNLSSLELGDSALYFCASSVGADTQYFGPGTRLTVL.

This rearrangement joins TRBV20-1 to TRBJ1-2; D is perhaps TRBD1 (5 bases). The CDR3 contains 13 residues. The germline V gene encodes CDR1 DFQATT and CDR2 SNEGSKA (reference sequence). Between the trimmed V and J ends, which lost 3 bases and 7 bases, there was a span of 15 bases. This chain's CDR3 is CSASGPGGAGYTF. CDR3 sequence (DNA): TGCAGTGCTAGTGGCCCGGGTGGGGCTGGCTACACCTTC.

The chain carries TRBV7-2 and TRBJ1-2, with D hard to call. V gave up 5 bases and J gave up 2 bases, with 15 bases separating them. From germline, CDR1 is SGHTA and CDR2 FQGNSA. This CDR3 has 15 residues. CDR3 sequence reads: CASSPNRNRNYGYTF. The CDR3 nucleotides read TGTGCCAGCAGCCCAAACAGAAATAGAAACTATGGCTACACCTTC. The variable domain in full, with the rest retrieved from reference TRBV7-2 and TRBJ1-2, is GAGVSQSPSNKVTEKGKDVELRCDPISGHTALYWYRQSLGQGLEFLIYFQGNSAPDKSGLPSDRFSAERTGGSVSTLTIQRTQQEDSAVYLCASSPNRNRNYGYTFGSGTRLTVV.

The rearrangement uses TRBV5-1 and TRBJ1-2; TRBD1 might be the D (6 bases). The V gene lost 4 bases and the J gene lost 8 bases, with 18 bases spanning the gap. Looked up from germline, CDR1 is SGHRS and CDR2 is YFSETQ. This CDR3 region has 14 residues. CDR3 amino acids: CASSPEPGGRGYTF. CDR3 in DNA: TGCGCCAGCAGCCCGGAACCGGGGGGGCGCGGCTACACCTTC.

The chain is built from TRBV5-1 and TRBJ2-2; D possibly corresponds to TRBD1 (6 bases). This CDR3 comprises 15 residues. Germline CDR1 SGHRS, CDR2 YFSETQ. The V end was cut by 1 base, the J end by 5 bases, with 12 bases between. The CDR3 loop is CASSLTGYGTGELFF. In DNA, the CDR3 is TGCGCCAGCAGCTTGACAGGGTACGGGACCGGGGAGCTGTTTTTT.